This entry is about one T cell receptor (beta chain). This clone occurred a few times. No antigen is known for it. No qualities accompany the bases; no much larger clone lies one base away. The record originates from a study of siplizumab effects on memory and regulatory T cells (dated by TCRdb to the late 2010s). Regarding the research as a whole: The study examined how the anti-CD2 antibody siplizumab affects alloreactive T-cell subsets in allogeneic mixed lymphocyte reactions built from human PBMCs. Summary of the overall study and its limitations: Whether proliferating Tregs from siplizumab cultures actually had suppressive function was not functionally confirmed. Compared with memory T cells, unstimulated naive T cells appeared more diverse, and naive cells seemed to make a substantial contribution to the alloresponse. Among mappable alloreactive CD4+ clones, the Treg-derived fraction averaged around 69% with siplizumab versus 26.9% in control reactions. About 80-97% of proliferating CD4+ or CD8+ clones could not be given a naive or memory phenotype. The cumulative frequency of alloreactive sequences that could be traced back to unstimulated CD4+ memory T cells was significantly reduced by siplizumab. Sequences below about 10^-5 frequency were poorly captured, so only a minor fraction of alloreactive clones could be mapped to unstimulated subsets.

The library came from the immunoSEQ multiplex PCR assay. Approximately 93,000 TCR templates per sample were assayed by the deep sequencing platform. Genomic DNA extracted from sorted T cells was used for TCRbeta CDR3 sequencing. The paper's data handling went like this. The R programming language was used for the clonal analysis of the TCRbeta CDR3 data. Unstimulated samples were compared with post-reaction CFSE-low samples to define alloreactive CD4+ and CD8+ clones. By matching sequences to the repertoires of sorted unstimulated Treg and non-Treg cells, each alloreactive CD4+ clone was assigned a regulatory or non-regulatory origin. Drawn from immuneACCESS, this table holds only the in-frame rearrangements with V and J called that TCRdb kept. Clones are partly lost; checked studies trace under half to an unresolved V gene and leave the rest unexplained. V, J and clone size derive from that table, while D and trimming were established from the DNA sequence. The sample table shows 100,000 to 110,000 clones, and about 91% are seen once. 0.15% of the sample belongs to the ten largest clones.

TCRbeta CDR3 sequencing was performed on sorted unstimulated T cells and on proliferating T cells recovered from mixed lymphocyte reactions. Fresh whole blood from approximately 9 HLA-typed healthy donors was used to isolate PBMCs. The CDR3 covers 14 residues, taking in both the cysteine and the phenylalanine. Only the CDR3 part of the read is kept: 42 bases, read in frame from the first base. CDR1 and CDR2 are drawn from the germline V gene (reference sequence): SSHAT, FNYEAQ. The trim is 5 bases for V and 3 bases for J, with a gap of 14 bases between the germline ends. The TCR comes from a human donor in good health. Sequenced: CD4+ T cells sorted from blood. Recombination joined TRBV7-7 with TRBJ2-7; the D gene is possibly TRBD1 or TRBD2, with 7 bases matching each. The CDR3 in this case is CASSREAGGYEQYF. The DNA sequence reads TGTGCCAGCAGCCGGGAGGCAGGGGGCTACGAGCAGTACTTC. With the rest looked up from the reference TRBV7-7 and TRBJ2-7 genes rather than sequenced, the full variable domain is GAGVSQSPRYKVTKRGQDVTLRCDPISSHATLYWYQQALGQGPEFLTYFNYEAQPDKSGLPSDRFSAERPEGSISTLTIQRTEQRDSAMYRCASSREAGGYEQYFGPGTRLTVT.